The 14 T cell receptor beta chains given below trace back to one sample, sequenced in a study of T cells in Graves' hyperthyroidism and ophthalmopathy (dated by TCRdb to about 2019). The library relied on multiplex PCR. The instrument given in TCRdb is Illumina HiSeq 2000. The TCR beta CDR3 regions were amplified from RNA transcripts. A first-round RT-PCR of the TCR CDR3 used the HTBI primer set with the Qiagen OneStep RT-PCR kit. In TCRdb, the public reads were trimmed at Q25 with fastp and aligned with MiXCR, with productive beta chains retained. Each record represents a unique CDR3 protein, reported with the most common genes and DNA among its rows. The sample data list around 660,000 distinct CDR3 sequences, and 40% to 55% of these were observed just once. The ten largest clones add up to less than 9% of the sample. The sample consisted of peripheral blood or thyroid tissue (not recorded which). All receptors derive from an adult man with Graves' disease, either hyperthyroidism or ophthalmopathy (not recorded which).

This sequence joins TRBV6-6 and TRBJ1-2; a possible D gene is TRBD1 (6 bases). Trimming took off 5 bases at V and 8 bases at J, with 18 bases between the two ends. From germline, CDR1 is MNHNY and CDR2 SVGAGI (reference sequence). This CDR3 comprises 14 residues. The CDR3 sequence: CASSGPGALYGYTF. The CDR3 DNA sequence: TGTGCCAGCAGTGGCCCGGGGGCTCTATACGGCTACACCTTC.

This clonotype was observed at least ten times. The chain is built from TRBV10-3 and TRBJ2-7; D is perhaps TRBD1 (5 bases). Trimming took off 2 bases at V and 1 base at J, with 6 bases between the two ends. The germline V gene encodes CDR1 ENHRY and CDR2 SYGVKD. There are 13 residues in the CDR3. The CDR3 protein is CAISEQGSYEQYF. DNA of the CDR3: TGTGCCATCAGTGAGCAGGGATCCTACGAGCAGTACTTC.

A word on this clonotype: Relative to the germline gene, one junction end is altered; a read error may explain this. V gene TRBV7-6 combines with J gene TRBJ2-5; D may correspond to TRBD1 or TRBD2 (6 bases each). This CDR3 has 16 residues. Germline V gives CDR1 SGHVS, CDR2 FNYEAQ. CDR3 residues: CASSLERSGAQETQYF. The CDR3 bases are TGTGCTAGCAGCTTAGAAAGATCGGGGGCACAAGAGACCCAGTACTTC.

This chain links TRBV4-2 with TRBJ1-6, with D unresolved. Between the trimmed V and J ends, which lost 4 bases and 7 bases, there was a span of 14 bases. CDR1 LGHNA and CDR2 YNFKEQ come from the germline V gene. This CDR3 is 15 amino acids long. The CDR3 bases are TGTGCCAGCAGCCGTGCCGCCTACATAAATTCACCCCTCCACTTT. As protein: CASSRAAYINSPLHF.

This sequence joins TRBV2 and TRBJ1-2; a possible D gene is TRBD1 (6 bases). Trimming removed 6 bases at V and 5 bases at J, with 13 bases between. Germline loops: CDR1 SNHLY, CDR2 FYNNEI. The CDR3 loop spans 13 amino acids. CDR3 residues: CASSQQGMYGYTF. CDR3 nucleotide sequence: TGTGCCAGCAGCCAACAGGGAATGTATGGCTACACCTTC.

As to this clonotype: A clone one base away is much larger, so this may be a read error. This chain joins TRBV20-1 and TRBJ1-5, with 10 bases fitting TRBD1. CDR3 size: 14 residues. Germline CDR1 DFQATT, CDR2 SNEGSKA (reference sequence). With V trimmed by 6 bases and J by 3 bases, 5 bases remained unmatched. The CDR3 DNA reads as TGCAGTGCGCCCGGGACAGGGGTCAATCAGCCCCAGCATTTT. Its protein is CSAPGTGVNQPQHF.

This clonotype was picked up a small number of times. The V call is TRBV20-1, the J call TRBJ2-2; tentatively, D is TRBD2 (5 bases). CDR1 is DFQATT and CDR2 is SNEGSKA in the germline V gene (reference sequence). The CDR3 runs 14 residues. Trimming removed 5 bases at V and 5 bases at J, with 15 bases between. The CDR3 DNA reads as TGCAGTGCTTCAGAGTCCCCGGGAACCGGGGAGCTGTTTTTT. Its protein is CSASESPGTGELFF.

For this clonotype: Compared with germline, one end of the junction differs, possibly owing to a read error. V gene TRBV3-1 combines with J gene TRBJ2-7, with TRBD1 matching over 7 bases. Germline V lookup: CDR1 LGHDT, CDR2 YNNKEL (reference sequence). The CDR3 length is 12 residues. CDR3 nucleotides: TGTGCCAGCAGCCAAGGAGACTACGACAGGGCGTTC. This translates into CASSQGDYDRAF.

This clonotype occurred once. This chain's CDR3 is CASTAGQLYGYTF. The CDR3 DNA reads as TGTGCCAGCACCGCGGGACAGCTATATGGCTACACCTTC. This chain uses TRBV28 with TRBJ1-2; 7 bases map to TRBD1. The CDR3 loop spans 13 amino acids. Germline assignment: CDR1 MDHEN and CDR2 SYDVKM. V was pared by 7 bases and J by 5 bases, with 7 bases of the junction left unmatched.

This clonotype was counted only a few times. The V and J genes are TRBV4-1 and TRBJ1-1, with TRBD1 matching over 8 bases. There are 15 residues in the CDR3. The germline V gene encodes CDR1 MGHRA and CDR2 YSYEKL. J was trimmed by 8 bases and V by 3 bases; bases with no gene match: 11. CDR3 residues: CASSHADLTGGEAFF. The CDR3 nucleotides read TGCGCCAGCAGCCACGCCGACCTTACAGGGGGAGAAGCTTTCTTT.

About this clonotype: This likely comes from a read error, as the CDR3 has no conserved phenylalanine or tryptophan at its end. CDR3 amino acids: CASSLAKGNQPQHL. The CDR3 bases are TGTGCCAGCAGCTTAGCCAAGGGAAATCAGCCCCAGCATCTT. This chain links TRBV7-9 with TRBJ1-5; D remains unclear. Trimming removed 0 bases at V and 4 bases at J, with 7 bases between. The CDR3 is 14 residues long. The germline gives CDR1 SEHNR, CDR2 FQNEAQ (reference sequence).

The sample holds many counts of this clonotype. The chain has TRBV5-8 and TRBJ2-7, with 8 nucleotides matching TRBD1. The V segment lost 4 bases and the J segment 3 bases; nucleotides outside the gene matches: 6. CDR3 size: 14 residues. Germline V lookup: CDR1 SGHTS, CDR2 YDEGEE. CDR3 protein: CASSNGQGGYEQYF. In DNA, the CDR3 is TGTGCCAGCAGCAACGGACAGGGAGGCTACGAGCAGTACTTC.

There are a few counts of this clonotype. The chain couples TRBV7-2 to TRBJ2-7, with 9 bases identical to TRBD1. Germline CDR1 and CDR2: SGHTA and FQGNSA. V dropped 3 bases and J dropped 3; count of bases not matched to a gene: 6. This CDR3 spans 15 amino acids. The CDR3 loop is CASSLGGTGHYEQYF. As DNA, the CDR3 is TGTGCCAGCAGCTTGGGGGGGACAGGGCACTACGAGCAGTACTTC.

In this sample, this clonotype turned up a few times. The chain uses TRBV2 and TRBJ2-6, with TRBD1 matching over 7 bases. Trimming at V came to 5 bases and at J to 2 bases, leaving 3 bases not matched to a gene. Looked up from germline, CDR1 is SNHLY and CDR2 is FYNNEI. This CDR3 region has 15 residues. CDR3 region: CASSYGQAGANVLTF. The DNA of the CDR3 is TGTGCCAGCAGTTACGGACAGGCTGGGGCCAACGTCCTGACTTTC.